Sequencing of this T cell receptor beta chain was carried out in a study of T cell repertoires in cytomegalovirus infection (dated by TCRdb to the late 2010s). Study-level background: Donor HLA type was relevant to the analysis, because carriage of CMV infection together with the matching HLA type was indicated by public TCR beta signatures.

This sample was sequenced with an Illumina HiSeq 1500. TCRdb trimmed the raw reads at Q25, called clones with MiXCR and kept productive beta chains. Rows with one shared CDR3 protein collapse into an entry with the most common genes and DNA. The sample includes approximately 200,000 distinct CDR3 sequences, with 22% observed a single time. The top ten hold about 20% of the sample. Only a few counts were recorded for this clonotype. The antigen it binds to is not known. The input lacks base qualities; no much larger clone sits a single base away. The CDR3 has 15 amino acids, counting the end cysteine and phenylalanine. Only CDR3 DNA remains: 45 bases, in frame from the first base. The junction shows trimming of 3 bases on V and 5 bases on J, and the gene matches do not reach 6 bases of it. General study outcomes and caveats: In both this cohort and an independent cohort of some 370 donors, the cumulative frequency of public TCR beta family members distinguished carriers of CMV infection plus the relevant HLA type. In the ex vivo response, HLA-C-restricted CMV-specific TCR beta clonotypes were dominant, and in two of eight donors the single most frequent clonotype came from this HLA-C-restricted group.

The chain employs TRBV12-3 or TRBV12-4 and TRBJ2-2; 7 bases in between match TRBD1. The clonotype originates from a human donor in good health (CMV status not recorded). Some clones in this sample may be carry-over from other donors' samples. Material for sequencing was CD8+ T cells from PBMCs. The sequenced DNA is TGTGCCAGCAGTTTGATAGAGGGGGCTACCGGGGAGCTGTTTTTT. It specifies CASSLIEGATGELFF.